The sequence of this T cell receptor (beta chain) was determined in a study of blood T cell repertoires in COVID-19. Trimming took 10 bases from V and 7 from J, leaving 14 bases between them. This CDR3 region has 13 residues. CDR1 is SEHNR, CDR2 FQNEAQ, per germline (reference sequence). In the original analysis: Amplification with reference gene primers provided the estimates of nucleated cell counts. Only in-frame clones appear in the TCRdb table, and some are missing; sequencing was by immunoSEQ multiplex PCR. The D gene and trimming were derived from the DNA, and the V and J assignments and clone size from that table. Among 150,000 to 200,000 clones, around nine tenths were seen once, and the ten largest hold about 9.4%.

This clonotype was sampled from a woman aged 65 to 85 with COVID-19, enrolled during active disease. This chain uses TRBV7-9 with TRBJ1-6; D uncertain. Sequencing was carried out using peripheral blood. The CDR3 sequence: CATRTSGNSPLHF. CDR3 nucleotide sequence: TGTGCCACCCGGACTAGTGGGAATTCACCCCTCCACTTT.